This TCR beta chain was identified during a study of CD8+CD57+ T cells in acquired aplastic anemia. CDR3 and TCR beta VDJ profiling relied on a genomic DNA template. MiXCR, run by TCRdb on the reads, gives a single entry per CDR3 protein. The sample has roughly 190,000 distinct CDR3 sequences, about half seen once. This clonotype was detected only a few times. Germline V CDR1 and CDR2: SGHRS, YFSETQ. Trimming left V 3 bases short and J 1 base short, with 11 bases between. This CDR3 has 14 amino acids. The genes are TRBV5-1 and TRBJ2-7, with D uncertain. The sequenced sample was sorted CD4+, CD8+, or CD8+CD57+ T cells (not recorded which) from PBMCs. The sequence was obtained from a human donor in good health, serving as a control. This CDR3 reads CASSSDSLSYEQYF. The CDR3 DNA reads TGCGCCAGCAGCTCAGACTCCCTTTCCTACGAGCAGTACTTC.